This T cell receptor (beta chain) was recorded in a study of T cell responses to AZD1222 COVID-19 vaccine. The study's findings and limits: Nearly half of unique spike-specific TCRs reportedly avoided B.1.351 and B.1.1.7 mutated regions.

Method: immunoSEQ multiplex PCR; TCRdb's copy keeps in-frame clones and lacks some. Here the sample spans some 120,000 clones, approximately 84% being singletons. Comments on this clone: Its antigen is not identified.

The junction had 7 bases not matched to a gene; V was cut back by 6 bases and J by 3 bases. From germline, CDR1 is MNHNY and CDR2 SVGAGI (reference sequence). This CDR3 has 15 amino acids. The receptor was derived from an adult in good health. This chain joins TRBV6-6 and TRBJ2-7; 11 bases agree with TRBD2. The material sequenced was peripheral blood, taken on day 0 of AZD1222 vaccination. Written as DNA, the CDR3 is TGTGCCAGCAGCTTCCCCGGGACTAGCGGCTACGAGCAGTACTTC. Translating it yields CASSFPGTSGYEQYF.